This TCR beta chain was sequenced during a study of post-analysis software for immune sequencing data. TCR beta cDNA libraries had unique molecular identifiers. T cells numbering about 0.85 to 10 million yielded cDNA molecules that totaled about 500,000. TCRdb fed the PCR reads into MiXCR, producing one record per CDR3 protein. The data contain hundreds of thousands of distinct CDR3 sequences, less than 40% of them seen just once; the ten biggest clones take up 7.5% to 8.5%. Overall study findings and caveats: Comparison with controls showed significantly lower normalized Chao1 diversity in multiple sclerosis patients.

Notes on this clonotype: Its antigen is currently unknown.

The sequencing sample was made of blood. This sequence was found in a girl aged 2-10 years with multiple sclerosis.

The CDR3: CASSPTPVEGYTF. For the CDR3, the DNA is TGTGCCAGCAGCCCCACCCCCGTGGAAGGCTACACCTTC. The J gene is TRBJ1-2, the V gene TRBV28; no clear D. Germline assignment: CDR1 MDHEN and CDR2 SYDVKM. V dropped 6 bases and J dropped 8 bases, with 16 bases sitting between them. The CDR3 extends over 13 amino acids.